Listed below are T cell receptor beta chains from one sample, sequenced in a study of human T cells and chemical hapten exposure. Using its own MiXCR run on the RACE reads, TCRdb lists one record per CDR3 protein. The profile covers tens of thousands of distinct CDR3 sequences, with roughly 12% appearing a single time and roughly 2.6% taken by the ten largest. Sequenced material: whole blood, taken in connection with sensitization to the hapten diphenylcyclopropenone (DPC). These receptors originate from a man between 25 and 39 years old with alopecia areata. Some clones in this sample may be carry-over from other donors' samples. The CDR3 runs from the conserved cysteine through the conserved F or W. The order of the fields is V gene, J gene, D gene, clone size, CDR3 protein, CDR3 DNA. A D gene is named only where the DNA matches it firmly. Clone size appears in some rows only: once, few, many, or a class for an expanded clone.

V: TRBV20-1
J: TRBJ1-1
D: NA
size: few
CDR3: CSATLHPGDAGNTEAFF
DNA: TGCAGTGCCACTCTTCATCCAGGGGACGCGGGGAACACTGAAGCTTTCTTT

V: TRBV7-7
J: TRBJ2-5
D: NA
size: many
CDR3: CASSFQGRETQYF
DNA: TGTGCTAGCAGCTTTCAGGGGAGGGAGACCCAGTACTTC

V: TRBV9
J: TRBJ1-2
D: NA
size: many
CDR3: CASRRGADGYTF
DNA: TGTGCCAGCCGGCGGGGGGCAGACGGCTACACCTTC

V: TRBV4-3
J: TRBJ1-5
D: TRBD1
size: few
CDR3: CASSQDPGGGNQPQHF
DNA: TGCGCCAGCAGCCAAGATCCAGGGGGTGGCAATCAGCCCCAGCATTTT

V: TRBV6-2/TRBV6-3
J: TRBJ2-7
D: NA
size: few
CDR3: CASSQRGYLSYEQYF
DNA: TGTGCCAGCAGCCAACGGGGGTACCTTTCCTACGAGCAGTACTTC

V: TRBV20-1
J: TRBJ2-6
D: NA
size: NA
CDR3: CSATLATLSGANVLTF
DNA: TGCAGTGCTACGTTAGCTACACTCTCTGGGGCCAACGTCCTGACTTTC

V: TRBV10-3
J: TRBJ1-5
D: NA
size: many
CDR3: CAIRDSNQPQHF
DNA: TGTGCCATCAGGGACAGCAATCAGCCCCAGCATTTT

V: TRBV14
J: TRBJ1-6
D: NA
size: many
CDR3: CASSQDVKTRNSPLHF
DNA: TGTGCCAGCAGCCAAGACGTAAAGACGCGTAATTCACCCCTCCACTTT

V: TRBV7-9
J: TRBJ2-1
D: NA
size: few
CDR3: CASSLASAATSYNEQFF
DNA: TGTGCCAGCAGCTTAGCCTCGGCGGCTACATCCTACAATGAGCAGTTCTTC

V: TRBV6-5
J: TRBJ1-5
D: NA
size: many
CDR3: CASSYLGGQPQHF
DNA: TGTGCCAGCAGTTACCTTGGAGGGCAGCCCCAGCATTTT

V: TRBV28
J: TRBJ1-1
D: NA
size: NA
CDR3: CASSFLSANTEAFF
DNA: TGTGCCAGCAGTTTTCTCTCGGCGAACACTGAAGCTTTCTTT

V: TRBV6-5
J: TRBJ1-2
D: TRBD1
size: NA
CDR3: CASSSPTGAYGYTF
DNA: TGTGCCAGCAGTTCCCCGACAGGGGCCTATGGCTACACCTTC

V: TRBV6-6
J: TRBJ1-2
D: NA
size: many
CDR3: CASSLGSPTNYGYTF
DNA: TGTGCCAGCAGTTTGGGCAGCCCAACTAACTATGGCTACACCTTC

V: TRBV6-5
J: TRBJ2-2
D: TRBD2
size: many
CDR3: CASSYSILAVGENTGELFF
DNA: TGTGCCAGCAGTTACTCGATTCTAGCGGTCGGGGAGAACACCGGGGAGCTGTTTTTT

V: TRBV15
J: TRBJ1-5
D: NA
size: many
CDR3: CATSRRGEPQHF
DNA: TGTGCCACCAGCAGGCGAGGGGAGCCCCAGCATTTT

V: TRBV10-3
J: TRBJ2-1
D: NA
size: NA
CDR3: CATASAGSYNEQFF
DNA: TGTGCCACCGCTTCGGCGGGGTCCTACAATGAGCAGTTCTTC

V: TRBV11-2
J: TRBJ2-1
D: NA
size: few
CDR3: CATSRDPVGEQFF
DNA: TGTGCCACAAGCAGAGACCCCGTTGGGGAGCAGTTCTTC

V: TRBV11-2
J: TRBJ2-7
D: TRBD1
size: medium-sized
CDR3: CASSLGGGQREQYF
DNA: TGTGCCAGCAGCTTAGGAGGGGGCCAACGCGAGCAGTACTTC

V: TRBV27
J: TRBJ1-3
D: NA
size: NA
CDR3: CASRQGAGNTIYF
DNA: TGTGCCAGCAGGCAGGGCGCTGGAAACACCATATATTTT

V: TRBV24-1
J: TRBJ1-1
D: NA
size: few
CDR3: CATSAPTNTEAFF
DNA: TGTGCCACCAGTGCCCCAACGAACACTGAAGCTTTCTTT

V: TRBV20-1
J: TRBJ1-5
D: TRBD1
size: NA
CDR3: CSARAGTGNQPQHF
DNA: TGCAGTGCTAGAGCCGGGACAGGCAATCAGCCCCAGCATTTT

V: TRBV4-1
J: TRBJ1-5
D: NA
size: NA
CDR3: CASSPTEGDQPQHF
DNA: TGCGCCAGCAGCCCGACTGAAGGGGACCAGCCCCAGCATTTT

V: TRBV7-2
J: TRBJ2-3
D: NA
size: NA
CDR3: CASSLRRDTQYF
DNA: TGTGCCAGCAGCCTCCGTCGAGATACGCAGTATTTT